This entry is about one T cell receptor (beta chain). Its matching antigen is unknown. Germline and junction disagree at one end, which may indicate a read error. Germline V gene lookup returns CDR1 SGHVS and CDR2 FQNEAQ. The CDR3 spans 16 residues. Profiling that covered TCR beta VDJ and CDR3 relied on genomic DNA as its template. TCRdb used MiXCR to reprocess the reads, holding one entry per CDR3 protein. Of around 200,000 distinct CDR3 sequences in the sample, 48% were seen once. The data belong to a study of CD8+CD57+ T cells in acquired aplastic anemia. Whole-study context: The average for DNA from sorted CD4+ and CD8+ cells was roughly 3 ug.

Sequenced patients had shown CD8+CD57+ cell expansion by flow cytometry. Study conclusions and caveats: It was found that almost 30 CD8+ CDR3 sequences were shared between patients and controls.

The chain uses TRBV7-8 and TRBJ1-2; unclear D gene. The sequence came from a human donor with aplastic anemia. Input material: sorted CD4+, CD8+, or CD8+CD57+ T cells (not recorded which) from PBMCs. The CDR3 spells CASSLKMDPRHYSYTF. CDR3 DNA: TGTGCCAGCAGCTTAAAGATGGACCCTCGCCACTATAGCTACACCTTC.